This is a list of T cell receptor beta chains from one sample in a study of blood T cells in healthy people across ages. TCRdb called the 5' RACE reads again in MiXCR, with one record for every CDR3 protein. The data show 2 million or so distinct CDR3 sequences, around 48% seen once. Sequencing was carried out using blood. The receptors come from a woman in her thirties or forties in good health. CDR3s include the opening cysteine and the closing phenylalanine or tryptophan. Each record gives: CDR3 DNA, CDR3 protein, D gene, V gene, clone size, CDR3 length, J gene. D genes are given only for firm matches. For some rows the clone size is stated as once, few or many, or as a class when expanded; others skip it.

TGTGCCAGCAGTCAGTCGGATCGCGAGCAGTACTTC | CASSQSDREQYF | NA | TRBV6-6 | NA | 12 | TRBJ2-7
TGCAGTGCTAGAGCACACGTCGGGACTTTGGACGGGAACGGGTACTTC | CSARAHVGTLDGNGYF | NA | TRBV20-1 | NA | 16 | TRBJ2-4
TGTGCCAGCAGCTTACCCTCCAGGGGGAACTACAATGAGCAGTTCTTC | CASSLPSRGNYNEQFF | TRBD1 | TRBV7-2 | few | 16 | TRBJ2-1
TGTGCCATCAGTGAGCCCGACAGGGGGCGCACAGATACGCAGTATTTT | CAISEPDRGRTDTQYF | TRBD1 | TRBV10-3 | few | 16 | TRBJ2-3
TGCAGCGTTGAAGGAAGGGGGCGCGAGCAGTACTTC | CSVEGRGREQYF | TRBD1 | TRBV29-1 | few | 12 | TRBJ2-7
TGTGCCAGCAGCTTAAACCAGCAGGGAAATAATTCACCCCTCCACTTT | CASSLNQQGNNSPLHF | NA | TRBV11-2 | NA | 16 | TRBJ1-6
TGCACCAGCAGCCAAGAGGTGCCTAGGCAAGAGACCCAGTACTTC | CTSSQEVPRQETQYF | NA | TRBV4-1 | NA | 15 | TRBJ2-5
TGTGCCAGCAGTCCCACCTCCGAGAGGGGCTACACCTTC | CASSPTSERGYTF | NA | TRBV12-3/TRBV12-4 | NA | 13 | TRBJ1-2
TGTGCCAGCAGCCTTTCGCCGGGGGTATATGGCTACACCTTC | CASSLSPGVYGYTF | NA | TRBV7-2 | NA | 14 | TRBJ1-2
TGCGCCAGCAGCCGGACGACTAGCGGGGGCCAAGAGACCCAGTACTTC | CASSRTTSGGQETQYF | TRBD2 | TRBV5-1 | NA | 16 | TRBJ2-5
TGCAGTGCTAGTTTACCCCCGGGCTACAATGAGCAGTACTTC | CSASLPPGYNEQYF | NA | TRBV20-1 | NA | 14 | TRBJ2-5
TGCGCCAGCAGCCAAGATAGGGGGCTGGGAGCTAACTATGGCTACACCTTC | CASSQDRGLGANYGYTF | TRBD1 | TRBV4-3 | NA | 17 | TRBJ1-2
TGCAGTTCCCCGGGCGGACAATCCTACGAGCAGTACTTC | CSSPGGQSYEQYF | NA | TRBV20-1 | few | 13 | TRBJ2-7
TGTGCCAGCAGCTTAGGGGGGACGGTGTCCGCTTTCTTT | CASSLGGTVSAFF | NA | TRBV7-9 | NA | 13 | TRBJ1-1
TGTGCCAGCAGTTACTCGAGTAAAGTAGGCACTGAAGCTTTCTTT | CASSYSSKVGTEAFF | NA | TRBV6-5 | once | 15 | TRBJ1-1
TGTGCCAGCAGCCCTCGGGGTGAGCGGAACAATGAGCAGTTCTTC | CASSPRGERNNEQFF | NA | TRBV7-3 | NA | 15 | TRBJ2-1
TGCAGTGCTCGGGATCTGTCCCGGAACACTGAAGCTTTCTTT | CSARDLSRNTEAFF | NA | TRBV20-1 | few | 14 | TRBJ1-1
TGTGCCAGCAGTGTGCGACAGGACTTGGAGCAGTACTTC | CASSVRQDLEQYF | NA | TRBV2 | NA | 13 | TRBJ2-7
TGTGCCACCAGCAGAGATGGGTTCGCTGGCACAGATACGCAGTATTTT | CATSRDGFAGTDTQYF | NA | TRBV15 | NA | 16 | TRBJ2-3
TGCAGCGTTGAAGAAAGGGGAACGGTTGGCTACACCTTC | CSVEERGTVGYTF | NA | TRBV29-1 | few | 13 | TRBJ1-2
TGTGCCAGCAGTGAGAGCGGGCCGACCTACAATGAGCAGTTCTTC | CASSESGPTYNEQFF | NA | TRBV12-3/TRBV12-4 | NA | 15 | TRBJ2-1
TGCGCCAGCAGCCAAGATAGGAGGCAGGGAGGGCGTGGGGAGACCCAGTACTTC | CASSQDRRQGGRGETQYF | TRBD2 | TRBV4-1 | NA | 18 | TRBJ2-5
TGCAGTGCTAGAGAGGCGCGGGAGACCCAGTACTTC | CSAREARETQYF | NA | TRBV20-1 | few | 12 | TRBJ2-5
TGCAGTGCCCCAGAAGGGGGAAACTATGGCTACACCTTC | CSAPEGGNYGYTF | NA | TRBV20-1 | NA | 13 | TRBJ1-2
TGCAGCGTTCACACTTCGGACAGGTTCTATGGCTACACCTTC | CSVHTSDRFYGYTF | TRBD1 | TRBV29-1 | NA | 14 | TRBJ1-2
TGTGCCAGCAGCTTTCCGGGACAGGGGGCGAACGAGCAGTACTTC | CASSFPGQGANEQYF | TRBD1 | TRBV7-3 | few | 15 | TRBJ2-7
TGTGCCAGCAGCCCCCTAGTTTATCCCCACGAGCAGTACTTC | CASSPLVYPHEQYF | NA | TRBV7-2 | few | 14 | TRBJ2-7
TGTGCCAGCCGGACTAGCGGGGGTAACACAGATACGCAGTATTTT | CASRTSGGNTDTQYF | TRBD2 | TRBV6-1 | few | 15 | TRBJ2-3
TGTGCCAGCAGTCCGGGACGAGGGGTAGGGGGGCTGTTTTTT | CASSPGRGVGGLFF | NA | TRBV6-1 | NA | 14 | TRBJ2-2
TGTGCCAGCAGCCAGTTGTCAGGGGGCTATGGCTACACCTTC | CASSQLSGGYGYTF | TRBD1 | TRBV27 | NA | 14 | TRBJ1-2
TGTGCCACCAGCAGATCGATTGACAGGCCTAACTATGGCTACACCTTC | CATSRSIDRPNYGYTF | NA | TRBV15 | once | 16 | TRBJ1-2
TGCGCCAGCAGCCAAGACAGGGGGTTGGTCGGGGAGCTGTTTTTT | CASSQDRGLVGELFF | TRBD1 | TRBV4-3 | NA | 15 | TRBJ2-2
TGTGCCAGCAGTTTACGTAGGGGTGACGAAAAACTGTTTTTT | CASSLRRGDEKLFF | NA | TRBV12-3/TRBV12-4 | once | 14 | TRBJ1-4
TGTGCCAGCAGCCCGGACAGGAAACGCACAGATACGCAGTATTTT | CASSPDRKRTDTQYF | TRBD1 | TRBV7-3 | few | 15 | TRBJ2-3
TGCAGTGGCAGCCCCCATCGTCTGAACACTGAAGCTTTCTTT | CSGSPHRLNTEAFF | NA | TRBV20-1 | NA | 14 | TRBJ1-1
TGTGCCACCAGTGATCGAGACGATCCCAGGCCCCATGAGCAGTTCTTC | CATSDRDDPRPHEQFF | NA | TRBV24-1 | NA | 16 | TRBJ2-1
TGCAGTGCTCGTCAGAACACCGGGGAGCTGTTTTTT | CSARQNTGELFF | NA | TRBV20-1 | NA | 12 | TRBJ2-2
TGCAGCGTTGAAGCGTTTGGAGCTGTCTACAATGAGCAGTTCTTC | CSVEAFGAVYNEQFF | NA | TRBV29-1 | NA | 15 | TRBJ2-1
TGCGCCAGCAGCTCAAGGGGCAGGGGATTACTAGACGAGCAGTACTTC | CASSSRGRGLLDEQYF | NA | TRBV5-1 | NA | 16 | TRBJ2-7
TGTGCCAGCAGTGAAGTGGGCCAACAAAACATTCAGTACTTC | CASSEVGQQNIQYF | NA | TRBV6-1 | NA | 14 | TRBJ2-4
TGTGCCAGCAGTTACTCAGGCCTAGCAGATAACATTCAGTACTTC | CASSYSGLADNIQYF | NA | TRBV6-2/TRBV6-3 | NA | 15 | TRBJ2-4
TGCGCCAGCAGCCAAGATGGAAGGGATGGTGGGCAGTTCTTC | CASSQDGRDGGQFF | NA | TRBV4-3 | NA | 14 | TRBJ2-1
TGTGCCAGCAGTTTGTATATGGGATCGGGCGTCCGAGGGGAGACCCAGTACTTC | CASSLYMGSGVRGETQYF | NA | TRBV27 | few | 18 | TRBJ2-5
TGTGCCAGCAGTTCCGCCGGGGATAGCAATCAGCCCCAGCATTTT | CASSSAGDSNQPQHF | NA | TRBV6-6 | few | 15 | TRBJ1-5
TGTGCCAGCAGCTTTAAGGGGAGCAATCAGCCCCAGCATTTT | CASSFKGSNQPQHF | NA | TRBV7-9 | few | 14 | TRBJ1-5
TGTGCCAGCAGCTTAGATGGGACAGGGGCCGGTGGGGGCTACACCTTC | CASSLDGTGAGGGYTF | TRBD1 | TRBV7-2 | few | 16 | TRBJ1-2
TGTGCCAGCAGCCACAAACCTCCGGGCAAAAACATTCAGTACTTC | CASSHKPPGKNIQYF | NA | TRBV28 | NA | 15 | TRBJ2-4
TGCGCCAGCAGCCAAATTGGGGGGGGCTCTGGGGCCAACGTCCTGACTTTC | CASSQIGGGSGANVLTF | TRBD2 | TRBV4-3 | NA | 17 | TRBJ2-6
TGTGCCAGCAGCCCTAGGGGAAGGGCGACTTACGAGCAGTACTTC | CASSPRGRATYEQYF | NA | TRBV14 | NA | 15 | TRBJ2-7
TGCGCCAGCAGCTGGGACAATCCAGATACGCAGTATTTT | CASSWDNPDTQYF | NA | TRBV5-1 | few | 13 | TRBJ2-3
TGCGCCAGCAGCCAAGATCTTTTCGGCGCCGACACTGAAGCTTTCTTT | CASSQDLFGADTEAFF | NA | TRBV4-3 | NA | 16 | TRBJ1-1
TGTGCCACCGGGACAAGAGAAGATACGCGGTATTTT | CATGTREDTRYF | NA | TRBV10-3 | NA | 12 | TRBJ2-3
TGCAGCGTTGTGAAGGGTGTCGATGAGCAGTTCTTC | CSVVKGVDEQFF | NA | TRBV29-1 | few | 12 | TRBJ2-1
TGTGCCAGCAGTTTCCCCGTTACTAGGCATGAGCAGTACTTC | CASSFPVTRHEQYF | NA | TRBV28 | NA | 14 | TRBJ2-5